This is a list of T cell receptor beta chains from one sample in a study of control samples from healthy donors and cancer patients. This table comes from immunoSEQ multiplex PCR, and its TCRdb copy is limited to in-frame clones, with some not included. The sample lists about 160,000 clones; over 85% were seen once. Sequenced: blood. The origin of the receptors is a man aged 18 to 35 in good health. Each CDR3 is given with its conserved first and last residue. The order of the fields is clone size, J gene, D gene, V gene, CDR3 DNA, CDR3 protein. A D gene is named only where the DNA matches it firmly. Clone size appears in some rows only: once, few, many, or a class for an expanded clone.

- | TRBJ2-7 | TRBD2 | TRBV6-1 | TGTGCCAGCAGTCCCTTAGCGGGGATAGCGTGGGAGCAGTACTTC | CASSPLAGIAWEQYF
- | TRBJ2-5 | - | TRBV7-9 | TGTGCCAGCAGCTTAGGGCGACTCCTCCAAGAGACCCAGTACTTC | CASSLGRLLQETQYF
- | TRBJ1-2 | - | TRBV6-4 | TGTGCCAGCAAAGGAGATATCAACTATGGCTACACCTTC | CASKGDINYGYTF
once | TRBJ1-1 | - | TRBV19 | TGTGCCAGTAGTATATCTATGAACACTGAAGCTTTCTTT | CASSISMNTEAFF
once | TRBJ2-3 | - | TRBV27 | TGTGCCAGCAGTTTGGACGGCAGTTTTATAGCTGATACGCAGTATTTT | CASSLDGSFIADTQYF
- | TRBJ1-1 | - | TRBV6-5 | TGTGCCAGCAGTTACTCGGTAAGGGCCCCTGAAGCTTTCTTT | CASSYSVRAPEAFF
once | TRBJ2-1 | - | TRBV28 | TGTGCCAGCAGTTTAAATTGGTCCGAGCAGTTCTTC | CASSLNWSEQFF
- | TRBJ2-7 | - | TRBV5-4 | TGTGCCAGCAGCCTATTTCTGCGGAGACCTATGAACGAGCAGTACTTC | CASSLFLRRPMNEQYF
- | TRBJ1-1 | - | TRBV7-9 | TGTGCCAGCAGCTTCCAGGCGGATTCCACTGAAGCTTTCTTT | CASSFQADSTEAFF
- | TRBJ2-7 | - | TRBV7-6 | TGTGCCAGCAGCCTTGAGGTCACAGGTACCCACGAGCAGTACTTC | CASSLEVTGTHEQYF
- | TRBJ1-1 | TRBD1 | TRBV7-8 | TGTGCCAGCAGACTAGGACAGGGAGGGTTTTTAGGCACTGAAGCTTTCTTT | CASRLGQGGFLGTEAFF
few | TRBJ2-7 | - | TRBV24-1 | TGTGCCACCAGTGATCCCGGCGGCTCCCGGGAGCAGTACTTC | CATSDPGGSREQYF
- | TRBJ2-5 | TRBD1 | TRBV7-2 | TGTGCCAGCAGCAACCGGGACAGGGTTTCAGAGACCCAGTACTTC | CASSNRDRVSETQYF
- | TRBJ1-2 | - | TRBV14 | TGTGCCAGCAGCCAAGGACCTTACTATGGCTACACCTTC | CASSQGPYYGYTF
- | TRBJ1-1 | - | TRBV5-5 | TGTGCCAGCAGCTCCAGGGTGAACACTGAAGCTTTCTTT | CASSSRVNTEAFF
once | TRBJ1-5 | - | TRBV4-1 | TGCGCCAGCAGCCGACAGGTAGGCAATCAGCCCCAGCATTTT | CASSRQVGNQPQHF
- | TRBJ1-3 | - | TRBV18 | TGTGCCAGCTCACCCCGGGACACGAGCTCTGGAAACACCATATATTTT | CASSPRDTSSGNTIYF
- | TRBJ2-3 | - | TRBV27 | TGTGCCAGCAGTTTATCAGGGGACATAGATACGCAGTATTTT | CASSLSGDIDTQYF
- | TRBJ2-2 | - | TRBV5-1 | TGCGCCAGCAGCTTGTCCTTAGCAGCGAACACCGGGGAGCTGTTTTTT | CASSLSLAANTGELFF
- | TRBJ2-5 | - | TRBV9 | TGTGCCAGCAGCGTAGATAACGGACAAGAGACCCAGTACTTC | CASSVDNGQETQYF
- | TRBJ2-3 | TRBD2 | TRBV24-1 | TGTGCCGCCACTAGCGGGAGCACAGATACGCAGTATTTT | CAATSGSTDTQYF
- | TRBJ2-3 | - | TRBV7-2 | TGTGCCAGCAGCTCCCGGGCCAACCCGTTGCAGTATTTT | CASSSRANPLQYF
- | TRBJ1-5 | - | TRBV11-2 | TGTGCCAGCAGCCAAGCCTTAGGTTCGGGACCCCAGCATTTT | CASSQALGSGPQHF
- | TRBJ1-1 | TRBD1 | TRBV19 | TGTGCCAGTAGTATACGCGGGACAGAAGAAGCTTTCTTT | CASSIRGTEEAFF
- | TRBJ2-2 | - | TRBV7-8 | TGTGCCAGCAGCTTAGGCGGGGGCAGGGAGGCCGGGGAGCTGTTTTTT | CASSLGGGREAGELFF
- | TRBJ2-2 | TRBD1 | TRBV28 | TGTGCCAGCAGTTGGGACAGGGTTGTGGCCGGGGAGCTGTTTTTT | CASSWDRVVAGELFF
- | TRBJ2-1 | - | TRBV4-2 | TGTGCCAGCAGCCAAGTTCGGGGTACCGACAATGAGCAGTTCTTC | CASSQVRGTDNEQFF
- | TRBJ1-2 | - | TRBV5-1 | TGCGCCAGCAGCTTGGATATGTCGGTGGTTAACTATGGCTACACCTTC | CASSLDMSVVNYGYTF
once | TRBJ1-1 | - | TRBV18 | TGTGCCAGCTCCGCCCGGGCAGGGACCAACACTGAAGCTTTCTTT | CASSARAGTNTEAFF
- | TRBJ1-2 | - | TRBV9 | TGTGCCAGCAGCGTAGTCTCCCCGAGGGAGGGCTACACCTTC | CASSVVSPREGYTF
- | TRBJ1-1 | - | TRBV25-1 | TGTGCCAGCAGGATAGACAGAGGACGCACTGAAGCTTTCTTT | CASRIDRGRTEAFF